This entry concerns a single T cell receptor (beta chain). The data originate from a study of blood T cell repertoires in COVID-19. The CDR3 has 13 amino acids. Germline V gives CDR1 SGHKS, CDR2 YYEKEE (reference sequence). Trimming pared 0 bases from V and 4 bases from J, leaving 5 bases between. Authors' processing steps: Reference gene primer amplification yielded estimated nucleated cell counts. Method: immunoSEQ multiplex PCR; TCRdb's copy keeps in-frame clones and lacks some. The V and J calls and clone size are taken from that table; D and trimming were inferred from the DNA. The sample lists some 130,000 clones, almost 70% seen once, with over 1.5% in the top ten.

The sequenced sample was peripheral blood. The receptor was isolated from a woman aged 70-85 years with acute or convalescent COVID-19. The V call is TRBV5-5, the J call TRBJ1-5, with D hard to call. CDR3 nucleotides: TGTGCCAGCAGCTTGGGCCGGAATCAGCCCCAGCATTTT. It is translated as CASSLGRNQPQHF.